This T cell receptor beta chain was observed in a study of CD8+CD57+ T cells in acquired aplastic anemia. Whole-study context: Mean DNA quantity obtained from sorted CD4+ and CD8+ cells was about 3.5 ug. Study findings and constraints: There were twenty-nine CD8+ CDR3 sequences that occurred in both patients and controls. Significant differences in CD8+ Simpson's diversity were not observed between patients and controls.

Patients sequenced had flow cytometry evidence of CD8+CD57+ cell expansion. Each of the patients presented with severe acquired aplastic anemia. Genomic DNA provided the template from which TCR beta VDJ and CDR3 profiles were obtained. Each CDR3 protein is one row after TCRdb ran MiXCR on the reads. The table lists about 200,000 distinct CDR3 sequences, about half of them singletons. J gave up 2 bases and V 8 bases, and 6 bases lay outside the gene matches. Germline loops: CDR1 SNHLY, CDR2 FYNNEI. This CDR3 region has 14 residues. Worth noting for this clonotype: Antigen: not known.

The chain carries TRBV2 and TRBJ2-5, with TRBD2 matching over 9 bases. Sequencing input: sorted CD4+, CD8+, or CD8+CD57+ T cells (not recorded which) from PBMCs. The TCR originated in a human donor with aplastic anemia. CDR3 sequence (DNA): TGTGCCAGCGCTAGCGGGGACAGTCAAGAGACCCAGTACTTC. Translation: CASASGDSQETQYF.